This note documents a single TCR beta chain sequence. The antigen remains unidentified. Compared with germline, one end of the junction differs, possibly owing to a read error. Sample-barcoded 5' priming and a J-beta primer mix drove a second PCR of about 6 to 11 cycles. A single record per CDR3 protein comes from TCRdb applying MiXCR to the 5' RACE reads. Seen here are under 1,100,000 distinct CDR3 sequences, around 25% observed once, and the top ten hold 0.75%. Every sample had a minimum of 7 million PBMCs isolated. These data originate in a study of blood T cells in healthy people across ages. Study results and caveats: Per million T cells, TCR beta diversity dropped about linearly as age rose. A strong correlation between TCR beta diversity and naive T cell percentage was seen.

The germline gives CDR1 SQVTM, CDR2 ANQGSEA. CDR3 size: 15 residues. These sequences were also reported in another study, on T cells of mothers and their children. Per that study: RNA was extracted, and all of it went into cDNA synthesis at about 1.4 ug per 15 ul.

The receptor was isolated from a girl aged 2-10 years in good health. The sample comprised blood. V and J are TRBV29-1 and TRBJ2-7; 7 bases are shared with TRBD1. The CDR3 nucleotides read TGCAGCGTCGAAGTAGCGACAGGGCCCTCCTACGAGCAGTACTTC. Its translation is CSVEVATGPSYEQYF.